This TCR beta chain emerged from a study of CD8 T cells in ankylosing spondylitis. Construction of TCR beta libraries was performed using quantitative 5'-RACE with molecular barcodes. MiXCR, run by TCRdb on the 5' RACE reads, gives a single entry per CDR3 protein. This sample has about 750,000 distinct CDR3 sequences, with 15% to 20% found just once. Between the trimmed V and J ends, which lost 5 bases and 1 base, there was a span of 12 bases. The CDR3 spans 15 residues. Study findings and constraints: Past research had described some motif variants in reactive arthritis synovial fluid and blood. Characteristic of ankylosing spondylitis blood, it appeared, was a TCR beta motif comprising about eight highly homologous variants. Disease-linked clones were reportedly significantly enriched in matched ankylosing spondylitis synovial fluid. Peripheral blood held disease-linked clones only at relatively low frequency, and these were CD8+.

This clonotype was observed a handful of times. Its specificity is unknown. The chain joins TRBV12-3 or TRBV12-4 to TRBJ2-1; D is tentatively TRBD1 or TRBD2 (5 bases each). The TCR was taken from a male donor with ankylosing spondylitis. Sequenced: blood, either unsorted or a sorted T cell fraction (not recorded which). CDR3 amino acids: CASSLSGPSYNEQFF. CDR3 in DNA: TGTGCCAGCAGTCTGTCGGGGCCTTCCTACAATGAGCAGTTCTTC.